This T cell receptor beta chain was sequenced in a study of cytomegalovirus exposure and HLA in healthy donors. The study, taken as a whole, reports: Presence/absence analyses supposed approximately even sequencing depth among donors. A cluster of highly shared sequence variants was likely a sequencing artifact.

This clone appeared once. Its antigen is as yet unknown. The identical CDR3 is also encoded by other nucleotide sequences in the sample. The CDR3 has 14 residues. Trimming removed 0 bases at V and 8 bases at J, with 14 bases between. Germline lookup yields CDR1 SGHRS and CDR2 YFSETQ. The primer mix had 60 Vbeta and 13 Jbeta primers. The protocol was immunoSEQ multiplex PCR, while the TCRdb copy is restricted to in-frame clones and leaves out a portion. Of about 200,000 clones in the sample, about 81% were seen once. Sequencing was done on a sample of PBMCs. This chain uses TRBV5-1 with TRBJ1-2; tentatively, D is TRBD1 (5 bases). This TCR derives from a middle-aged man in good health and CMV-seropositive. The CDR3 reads CASSLAGQGEGYTF. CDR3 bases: TGCGCCAGCAGCTTGGCCGGGCAGGGCGAGGGCTACACCTTC. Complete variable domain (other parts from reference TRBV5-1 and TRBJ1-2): KAGVTQTPRYLIKTRGQQVTLSCSPISGHRSVSWYQQTPGQGLQFLFEYFSETQRNKGNFPGRFSGRQFSNSRSEMNVSTLELGDSALYLCASSLAGQGEGYTFGSGTRLTVV.